These T cell receptor beta chains were read from a single sample in a study of a mutant IDH1 vaccine in newly diagnosed glioma. The antigens these receptors bind are not known. Method: immunoSEQ multiplex PCR; TCRdb's copy keeps in-frame clones and lacks some. The sample consists of tens of thousands of clones, around 60% of them appearing once. The specimen was peripheral blood mononuclear cells (PBMCs), collected from a glioma patient whose treatment included an IDH1 peptide vaccine. The receptors were gathered from a man between 40 and 49 years old with glioma. Some clones in this sample may be carry-over from other donors' samples. Each CDR3 is given without its conserved first and last residue. Fields, in order: V gene, J gene, CDR3 protein.

TRBV21-1	TRBJ1-1	ASNISRSEAF
TRBV7-9	TRBJ2-1	ASSEKAGGKLYNEQF
TRBV7-8	TRBJ1-5	ASSLANGPGQPQH
TRBV6-5	TRBJ1-1	ASSPSVGGNTEAF
TRBV7-2	TRBJ2-2	ASSHRDPSTGELF
TRBV14	TRBJ2-3	ASSQEVGLTDTQY
TRBV2	TRBJ1-6	ASKDDYSPLH
TRBV6-1	TRBJ1-5	ATLGAPPQH
TRBV29-1	TRBJ1-2	SVEGLDYGYT
TRBV2	TRBJ1-6	ASSEGVTNSPLH
TRBV7-2	TRBJ1-6	ASSLGVQGSPLH
TRBV7-8	TRBJ1-1	ASSAGAGGSATEAF
TRBV29-1	TRBJ1-1	SARTHLNTEAF
TRBV5-5	TRBJ2-1	ARGTDSYNEQF
TRBV15	TRBJ2-7	ATARQGASEQY
TRBV18	TRBJ1-1	ASSPESIKRGADTEAF
TRBV7-2	TRBJ2-2	ASSLGGQGNTGELF
TRBV5-5	TRBJ2-2	ASSFVVGSMTGELF
TRBV5-1	TRBJ1-2	ASSSTGSGGYT
TRBV4-2	TRBJ2-7	ASSQAGTGGYEQY
TRBV30	TRBJ1-1	AWRKTGGTEAF
TRBV4-1	TRBJ2-7	ASSHLYGPGAPYEQY
TRBV2	TRBJ1-5	ASNPQGAQHQPQH
TRBV7-8	TRBJ1-2	ASAREAGRVGGYT
TRBV30	TRBJ1-1	AWSVYRVGTEAF
TRBV30	TRBJ1-2	AWSVGGTFYGYT
TRBV6-5	TRBJ1-2	ASTAGQARGYT
TRBV5-1	TRBJ1-1	ASSPNNPPRENTEAF
TRBV6-6	TRBJ2-1	ASSYRAGGTGEQF
TRBV14	TRBJ2-5	ASSQQGAGETQY
TRBV18	TRBJ2-5	ASSPGFQETQY
TRBV2	TRBJ1-5	ASSDRVQVGPQH
TRBV6-5	TRBJ2-1	ASSYGTGIHNEQF
TRBV10-1	TRBJ1-1	ASSQPGRAEAF
TRBV19	TRBJ2-3	ASSMSSGGAAGDTQY
TRBV7-9	TRBJ2-1	ASSKTGNLDNEQF